The source of this T cell receptor (beta chain) is a study of early T cells in non-severe SARS-CoV-2 infection. Molecules of cDNA were individually given unique molecular identifiers that were attached to them. One entry per CDR3 protein, called by TCRdb with MiXCR from the 5' RACE reads. The table lists under 85,000 distinct CDR3 sequences, less than 5.5% of them singletons, with about 7% in the top ten. This clonotype was picked up a small number of times. The germline gives CDR1 SEHNR, CDR2 FQNEAQ (reference sequence). Between the trimmed V and J ends, which lost 1 base and 0 bases, there was a span of 7 bases. The length of the CDR3 is 14 residues.

The sample in question was whole blood, obtained at baseline. The chain joins TRBV7-9 to TRBJ2-7; D is unresolved. The clonotype originates from an adult who was a healthcare worker with PCR-confirmed SARS-CoV-2 infection or an uninfected control (not recorded which). In DNA, the CDR3 is TGTGCCAGCAGCTTAGTTGGGGACTCCTACGAGCAGTACTTC. Translated, it gives CASSLVGDSYEQYF.